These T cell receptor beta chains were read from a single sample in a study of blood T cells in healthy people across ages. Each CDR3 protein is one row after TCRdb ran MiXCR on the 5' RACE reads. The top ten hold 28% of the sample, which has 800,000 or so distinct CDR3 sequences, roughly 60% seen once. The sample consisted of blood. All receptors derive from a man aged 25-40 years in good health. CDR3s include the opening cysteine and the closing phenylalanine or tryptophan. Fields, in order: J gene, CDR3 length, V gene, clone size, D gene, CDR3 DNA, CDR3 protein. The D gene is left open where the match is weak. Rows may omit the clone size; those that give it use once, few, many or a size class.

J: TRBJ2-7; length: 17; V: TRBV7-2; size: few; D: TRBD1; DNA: TGTGCCAGCAGCTTAAGGGTGGGTGGACAGGGCGCACACGAGCAGTACTTC; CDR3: CASSLRVGGQGAHEQYF
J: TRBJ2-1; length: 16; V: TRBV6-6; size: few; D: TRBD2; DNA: TGTGCCAGCAGTTGCTCCGGACTAGCGGGGAGCAATGAGCAGTTCTTC; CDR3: CASSCSGLAGSNEQFF
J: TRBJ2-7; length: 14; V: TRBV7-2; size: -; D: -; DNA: TGTGCCAGCAGCTTAGATTCCTCCACCAATGAGCAGTACTTC; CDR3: CASSLDSSTNEQYF
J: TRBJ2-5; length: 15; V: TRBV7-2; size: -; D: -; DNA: TGTGCCAGCAGCTTAGGCGGGACGGTCCTTGGGACCCAGTACTTC; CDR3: CASSLGGTVLGTQYF
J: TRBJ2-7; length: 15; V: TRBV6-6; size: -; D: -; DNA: TGTGCCAGCAGTTACTCGGCAGGGTTGTCCTACGAGCAGTACTTC; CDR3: CASSYSAGLSYEQYF
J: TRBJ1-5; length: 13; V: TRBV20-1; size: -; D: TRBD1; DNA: TGCAGTGCTGCTACAGGGGGGAATCAGCCCCAGCATTTT; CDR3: CSAATGGNQPQHF
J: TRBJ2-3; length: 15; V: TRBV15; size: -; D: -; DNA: TGTGCCACCAGCAGAGAGTATATAGGAGGAGATACGCAGTATTTT; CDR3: CATSREYIGGDTQYF
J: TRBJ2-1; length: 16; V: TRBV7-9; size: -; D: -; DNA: TGTGCCAGCAACCACTCTCCCAGGGAAGACTACAATGAGCAGTTCTTC; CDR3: CASNHSPREDYNEQFF
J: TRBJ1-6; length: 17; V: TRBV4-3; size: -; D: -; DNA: TGCGCCAGCAGCCCAAGCCCCTCCCGGGGGTTTGATTCACCCCTCCACTTT; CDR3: CASSPSPSRGFDSPLHF
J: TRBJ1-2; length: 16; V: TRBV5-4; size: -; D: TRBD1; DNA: TGTGCCAGCAGCTTACCCGGGACAGGGCACAACTCTGGCTACACCTTC; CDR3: CASSLPGTGHNSGYTF
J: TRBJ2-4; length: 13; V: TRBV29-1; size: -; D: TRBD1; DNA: TGCAGCGTCTACACAGGGGGCAGAAACATTCGGTACTTC; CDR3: CSVYTGGRNIRYF
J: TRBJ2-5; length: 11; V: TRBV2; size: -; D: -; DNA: TGTGCCAGCAGTCCCAGCTCGGGCTTGTACTTC; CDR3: CASSPSSGLYF
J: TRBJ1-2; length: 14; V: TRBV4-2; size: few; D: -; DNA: TGTGCCAGCAGCCAAGTGGGAGGAAACTATGGCTACACCTTC; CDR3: CASSQVGGNYGYTF
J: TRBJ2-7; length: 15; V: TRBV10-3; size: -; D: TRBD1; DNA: TGTGCCATCAGTGAGCCGGGACAGGGGGACTACGAGCAGTACTTC; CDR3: CAISEPGQGDYEQYF
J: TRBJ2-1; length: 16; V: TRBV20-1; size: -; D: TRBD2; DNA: TGCAGTGCACACACGGGCGGGGGGCCACCAGGCAATGAGCAGTTCTTC; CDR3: CSAHTGGGPPGNEQFF
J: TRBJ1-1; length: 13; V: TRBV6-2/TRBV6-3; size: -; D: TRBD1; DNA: TGTGCCAGCAGCCGACAGGGGACAACTGAAGCTTTCTTT; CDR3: CASSRQGTTEAFF
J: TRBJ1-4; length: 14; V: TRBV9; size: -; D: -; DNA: TGTGCCAGCAGCGTAGCTCCACGTGGAGAAAAACTGTTTTTT; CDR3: CASSVAPRGEKLFF
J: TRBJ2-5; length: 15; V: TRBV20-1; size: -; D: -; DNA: TGCAGTGCTAGAGATCAGGCAGGACACCAAGAGACCCAGTACTTC; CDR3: CSARDQAGHQETQYF
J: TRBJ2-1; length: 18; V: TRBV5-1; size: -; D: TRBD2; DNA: TGCGCCAGCAGCTTGGCCCCGGGACTAGCGGCCCAGGTCAATGAGCAGTTCTTC; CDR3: CASSLAPGLAAQVNEQFF
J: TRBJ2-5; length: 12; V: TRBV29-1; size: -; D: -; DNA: TGCAGCGTCGCGCAGGGTTTGGAGACCCAGTACTTC; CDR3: CSVAQGLETQYF
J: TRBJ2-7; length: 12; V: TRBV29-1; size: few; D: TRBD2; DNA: TGCAGCGTTGGGGCGGGGGGTTACGAGCAGTACTTC; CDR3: CSVGAGGYEQYF
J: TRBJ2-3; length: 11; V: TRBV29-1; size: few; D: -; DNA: TGCAGCGTTCCTGTAGGGGATACGCAGTATTTT; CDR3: CSVPVGDTQYF
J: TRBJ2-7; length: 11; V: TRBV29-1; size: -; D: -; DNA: TGCAGCGTTATCCAAACCTACGAGCAGTACTTC; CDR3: CSVIQTYEQYF
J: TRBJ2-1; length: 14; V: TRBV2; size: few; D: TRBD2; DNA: TGTGCCAGCAAGGGCGGGAGCTCCTACAATGAGCAGTTCTTC; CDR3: CASKGGSSYNEQFF
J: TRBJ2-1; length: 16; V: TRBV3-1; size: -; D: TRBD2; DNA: TGTGCCAGCAGCCCCCTCGGAGGACTAGCGAGCAATGAGCAGTTCTTC; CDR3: CASSPLGGLASNEQFF
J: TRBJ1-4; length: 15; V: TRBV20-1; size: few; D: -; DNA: TGCAGTGCTCCCAGGGCCGGGGTCTATAATGAAAAACTGTTTTTT; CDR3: CSAPRAGVYNEKLFF
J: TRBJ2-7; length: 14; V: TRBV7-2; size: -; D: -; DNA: TGTGCCAGCAGCTTAGCCGGACTAAAATACGAGCAGTACTTC; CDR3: CASSLAGLKYEQYF
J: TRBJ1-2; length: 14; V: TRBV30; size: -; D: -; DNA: TGTGCCTGGAGTGAGTCAGGGGTATTGTACGGCTACACCTTC; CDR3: CAWSESGVLYGYTF
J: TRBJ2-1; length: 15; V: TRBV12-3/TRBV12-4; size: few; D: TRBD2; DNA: TGTGCCAGCAGGCCCGGACTAGCGGGGAACCGGGAGCAGTTCTTC; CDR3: CASRPGLAGNREQFF
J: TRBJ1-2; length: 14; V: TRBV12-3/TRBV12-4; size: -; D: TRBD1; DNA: TGTGCCAGCAGTACGGGACAGGGGTTCTATGGCTACACCTTC; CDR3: CASSTGQGFYGYTF
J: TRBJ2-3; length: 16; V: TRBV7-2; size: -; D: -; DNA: TGTGCCAGCAGCCCTACCGGTACAACTAGCACAGATACGCAGTATTTT; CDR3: CASSPTGTTSTDTQYF
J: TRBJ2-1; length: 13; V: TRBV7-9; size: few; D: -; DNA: TGTGCCAGCAGCTTAGCTCTCGGCGGTGAGCAGTTCTTC; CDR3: CASSLALGGEQFF
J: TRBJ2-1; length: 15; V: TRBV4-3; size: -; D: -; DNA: TGCGCCAGCAGCCAACAGCCTGCTCGGGTCCATGAGCAGTTCTTC; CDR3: CASSQQPARVHEQFF
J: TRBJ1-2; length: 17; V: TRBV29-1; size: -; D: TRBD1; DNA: TGCAGCGTCACACCACGGGACAGGGGTCCAGCTAACTATGGCTACACCTTC; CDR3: CSVTPRDRGPANYGYTF
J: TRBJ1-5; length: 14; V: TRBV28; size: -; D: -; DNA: TGTGCCAGCAGTTTGACCCCAGGGGCACAGCCCCAGCATTTT; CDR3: CASSLTPGAQPQHF
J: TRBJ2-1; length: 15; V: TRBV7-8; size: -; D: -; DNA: TGTGCCAGCAGCTTAGCGAAGGGATGGAACAATGAGCAGTTCTTC; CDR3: CASSLAKGWNNEQFF
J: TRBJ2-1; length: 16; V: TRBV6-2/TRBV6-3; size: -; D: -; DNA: TGTGCCAGCAGTTACGGTGCGGAGAGCTCCTACAATGAGCAGTTCTTC; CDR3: CASSYGAESSYNEQFF
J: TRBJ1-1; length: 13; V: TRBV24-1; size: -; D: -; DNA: TGTGCCACCCGGACACCCATGAACACTGAAGCTTTCTTT; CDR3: CATRTPMNTEAFF
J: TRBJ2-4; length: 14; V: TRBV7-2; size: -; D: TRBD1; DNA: TGTGCCAGCAGCTTAGGGGACAGGGGGACCGCTGGGTACTTC; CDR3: CASSLGDRGTAGYF
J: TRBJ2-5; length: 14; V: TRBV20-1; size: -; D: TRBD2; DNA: TGCAGTGCCCCCCCCGCTAGCGGAAAAGAGACCCAGTACTTC; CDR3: CSAPPASGKETQYF
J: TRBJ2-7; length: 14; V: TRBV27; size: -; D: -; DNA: TGTGCCAGCAGATCATATGACAGTTCCTACGAGCAGTACTTC; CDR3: CASRSYDSSYEQYF
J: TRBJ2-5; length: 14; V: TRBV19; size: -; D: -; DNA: TGTGCCAGCTCCCGGGACCAGGGACAAGAGACCCAGTACTTC; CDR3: CASSRDQGQETQYF
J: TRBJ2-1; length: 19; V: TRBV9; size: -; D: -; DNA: TGTGCCAGCAGCGTATCAGGGGGGGCCACCGATAGCTCCTACAATGAGCAGTTCTTC; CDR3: CASSVSGGATDSSYNEQFF
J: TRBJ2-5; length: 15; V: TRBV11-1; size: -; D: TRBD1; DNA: TGTGCCAGCAAACCGGGACAGGGATTAGCGGAGACCCAGTACTTC; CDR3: CASKPGQGLAETQYF
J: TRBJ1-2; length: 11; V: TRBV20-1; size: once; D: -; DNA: TGCAGTGCTAGTACAGGGTACGGCTACACCTTC; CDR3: CSASTGYGYTF
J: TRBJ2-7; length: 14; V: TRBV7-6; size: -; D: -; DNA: TGTGCCAGCAGCTTTGGTGACGAAGGCTACGAGCAGTACTTC; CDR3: CASSFGDEGYEQYF
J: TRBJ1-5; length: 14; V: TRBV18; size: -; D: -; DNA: TGTGCCAGCTCACCAAGCCCGAAAAATCAGCCCCAGCATTTT; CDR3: CASSPSPKNQPQHF